The 14 T cell receptor beta chains reported below all come from one sample, sequenced in a study of control samples from healthy donors and cancer patients. Method: immunoSEQ multiplex PCR; TCRdb's copy keeps in-frame clones and lacks some. The sample lists approximately 100,000 clones; less than 95% were seen once. The specimen was blood. Every receptor here comes from a human donor in good health. The donor label of this sample is uncertain.

The V and J genes are TRBV19 and TRBJ2-1; 9 bases are a match to TRBD1. This CDR3 has 15 amino acids. V dropped 5 bases and J dropped 6; count of bases not matched to a gene: 8. The germline V gene has CDR1 LNHDA and CDR2 SQIVND (reference sequence). CDR3 in DNA: TGTGCCAGTAGTGTTACAGGGGGCTTAGGCAATGAGCAGTTCTTC. As protein: CASSVTGGLGNEQFF.

This chain joins TRBV6-2 or TRBV6-3 and TRBJ2-3; D gene uncertain. The CDR3 has 15 amino acids. Germline V gene data show CDR1 as MNHEY and CDR2 as SVGEGT. V shed 2 bases and J shed 4 bases, with 13 bases lying between them. Here the CDR3 reads CASSYRAPTPDTQYF. In DNA form, the CDR3 reads TGTGCCAGCAGTTACCGGGCCCCAACTCCAGATACGCAGTATTTT.

The table lists this clone with a count of one. CDR3 loop: CASSLGVGPHYGYTF. Written as DNA, the CDR3 is TGCGCCAGCAGCTTGGGGGTAGGACCACACTATGGCTACACCTTC. V is TRBV5-1 and J is TRBJ1-2, with D unclear. V was clipped by 0 bases and J by 3 bases, with 12 bases between them. The length of the CDR3 is 15 residues. The V gene's germline CDR1 is SGHRS and CDR2 YFSETQ.

This clone was seen once. This chain uses TRBV2 with TRBJ1-6; 7 nucleotides line up with TRBD1. The CDR3 has 18 residues. V lost 6 bases and J lost 4; bases outside the gene matches: 15. Germline loops: CDR1 SNHLY, CDR2 FYNNEI. The chain's CDR3 is CASSLTRPFRGYNSPLHF. Here the CDR3 DNA reads TGTGCCAGCAGCCTTACCAGACCCTTCAGGGGGTATAATTCACCCCTCCACTTT.

The chain joins TRBV2 to TRBJ1-6; D remains unclear. The CDR3 is made up of 9 amino acids. V gave up 7 bases and J gave up 8 bases, with 0 bases separating them. The germline CDR1 and CDR2 sequences are SNHLY and FYNNEI. As DNA, the CDR3 is TGTGCCAGCAATTCACCCCTCCACTTT. This translates into CASNSPLHF.

This clone was picked up one time. This chain connects TRBV30 to TRBJ1-2; D possibly corresponds to TRBD1 (5 bases). The CDR3 contains 14 residues. Germline CDR1 is GTSNPN and CDR2 is SVGIG (reference sequence). With 4 bases removed from V and 1 base from J, the gap between germline ends came to 13 bases. The CDR3 spells CAWTGLPINYGYTF. The DNA of the CDR3 is TGTGCCTGGACGGGACTGCCGATTAACTATGGCTACACCTTC.

The chain employs TRBV5-1 and TRBJ2-5; TRBD2 aligns across 8 bases. CDR3 length: 19 amino acids. In germline, CDR1 is SGHRS, CDR2 YFSETQ. Trimming took 3 bases from V and 5 from J; bases not matched to a gene: 21. CDR3 bases: TGCGCCAGCAGCTGGCCACCCCGGTCGGCGGGGGGCCGGGGGGAGACCCAGTACTTC. Protein: CASSWPPRSAGGRGETQYF.

V gene TRBV10-2 combines with J gene TRBJ1-5; D not resolved. The CDR3 is 12 residues long. Germline V gene sequence: CDR1 WSHSY, CDR2 SAAADI. V was cut by 6 bases and J by 5 bases, with 8 bases left in between. CDR3 loop: CASSETYQPQHF. The CDR3 coding sequence is TGCGCCAGCAGCGAGACTTATCAGCCCCAGCATTTT.

The V call is TRBV6-5, the J call TRBJ1-6, with D maybe TRBD1 (6 bases). CDR1 is MNHEY, CDR2 SVGAGI, per germline. There are 15 residues in the CDR3. V was pared by 3 bases and J by 6 bases, with 12 bases between. CDR3 in DNA: TGTGCCAGCAGTTATGAGGGGGGAATTAATTCACCCCTCCACTTT. Protein sequence: CASSYEGGINSPLHF.

J is TRBJ1-1 and V is TRBV7-2; maybe TRBD1 (6 bases). V was cut by 7 bases and J by 3 bases, with 18 bases left in between. CDR1 is SGHTA and CDR2 is FQGNSA in the germline V gene. The CDR3 extends over 15 amino acids. The CDR3 protein is CASKPQGNRDTEAFF. The CDR3 coding sequence is TGTGCCAGCAAACCTCAGGGGAATAGGGACACTGAAGCTTTCTTT. The complete variable domain, with remaining parts taken from reference TRBV7-2 and TRBJ1-1, reads GAGVSQSPSNKVTEKGKDVELRCDPISGHTALYWYRQSLGQGLEFLIYFQGNSAPDKSGLPSDRFSAERTGGSVSTLTIQRTQQEDSAVYLCASKPQGNRDTEAFFGQGTRLTVV.

The gene calls are TRBV6-4 and TRBJ1-2; D call uncertain. The CDR3 extends over 12 amino acids. Germline V lookup: CDR1 MRHNA, CDR2 SNTAGT. V dropped 3 bases and J dropped 8 bases, with 10 bases sitting between them. CDR3 in DNA: TGTGCCAGCAGTGATGGAGGTCAGGGCTACACCTTC. Translating it yields CASSDGGQGYTF.

The rearrangement uses TRBV6-5 and TRBJ2-5; D not resolved. CDR3 length equals 13 residues. Trimming removed 7 bases at V and 5 bases at J, with 14 bases between. Germline loops: CDR1 MNHEY, CDR2 SVGAGI. The CDR3 nucleotides read TGTGCCAGCAAGAACACGTACCGGGAGACCCAGTACTTC. It yields the protein CASKNTYRETQYF.

CDR3 in amino acids: CASREMNTEAFF. CDR3 DNA sequence: TGTGCCAGCAGGGAGATGAACACTGAAGCTTTCTTT. The gene calls are TRBV12-3 or TRBV12-4 and TRBJ1-1; D call uncertain. Trimming cost V 6 bases and J 0 bases, with 5 bases left between them. There are 12 residues in the CDR3.

The chain combines TRBV4-1 with TRBJ2-7; D is tentatively TRBD1 or TRBD2 (5 bases each). Per the germline V gene, CDR1 is MGHRA and CDR2 is YSYEKL. V was trimmed by 0 bases and J by 2 bases, leaving 14 bases between them. The CDR3 has 16 amino acids. CDR3 region: CASSQEAGAQTYEQYF. The DNA for the CDR3 is TGCGCCAGCAGCCAAGAAGCCGGGGCACAAACCTACGAGCAGTACTTC.